The subject of this entry is one T cell receptor (beta chain). Its antigen is unknown. Each cell subset's genomic DNA was divided evenly among several immunoSEQ plates. Per the original data handling: ImmunoSEQ supplied junction-only sequences lacking quality scores, so filtering was different. Libraries were prepared by immunoSEQ multiplex PCR; TCRdb keeps only in-frame clonotypes and omits some of them. V and J calls and clone size come straight from that table; D and trimming were deduced from the DNA. Of about 2 million clones detected, about 95% appear once; the ten largest clones hold 0.85% to 1.3%. The naive CD8 subset, CD45RO-negative cells positively selected for CCR7, excluded terminally differentiated effector memory CD45RA+ cells. The data are from a study of shared clonotypes between healthy human individuals. Study outcomes and limitations: In general, naive subsets displayed greater estimated richness than memory subsets did.

The CDR3 is made up of 12 amino acids. Trimming cost V 4 bases and J 10 bases, with 14 bases left between them. CDR1 is SGHDT, CDR2 YYEEEE, per germline. The V call is TRBV5-6, the J call TRBJ1-1, with D perhaps matching TRBD1 (5 bases). This sequence originates from a man aged 18 to 29 in good health. Sequencing input: naive CD8+ T cells sorted from blood. This CDR3 reads CASSQGLEGAFF. CDR3 bases: TGTGCCAGCAGCCAGGGACTCGAGGGAGCTTTCTTT.